These T cell receptor beta chains were read from a single sample in a study of cytomegalovirus exposure and HLA in healthy donors. Repertoires were generated with immunoSEQ multiplex PCR, while TCRdb's copy carries only in-frame clones and drops some. The sample carries about 65,000 clones, roughly 77% recorded once. Sample: PBMCs. The receptor set was obtained from a woman aged 25 to 39 in good health and CMV-seronegative. The CDR3 runs from the conserved cysteine through the conserved F or W. A D gene is named only where the DNA matches it firmly. A row's size may be missing; if present it is once, few, many or a size class.

V	D	J	size	DNA	CDR3
TRBV14	TRBD2	TRBJ2-5	few	TGTGCCAGCAGCCAAGATCTCGGACGGGGGGATCAAGAGACCCAGTACTTC	CASSQDLGRGDQETQYF
TRBV6-5	-	TRBJ2-3	-	TGTGCCAGCAGTCGAGGGGATACGCAGTATTTT	CASSRGDTQYF
TRBV29-1	TRBD1	TRBJ1-2	-	TGCAGCGTTGAAGGGAGGACAGGGTGGGGCTATGGCTACACCTTC	CSVEGRTGWGYGYTF
TRBV29-1	-	TRBJ2-1	-	TGCAGCGCTGGCGCGGGGAATGAGCAGTTCTTC	CSAGAGNEQFF
TRBV7-9	-	TRBJ2-3	-	TGTGCCAGCAGCCGAGACAGGTATACGCAGTATTTT	CASSRDRYTQYF
TRBV9	TRBD1	TRBJ2-5	-	TGTGCCAGCAGCGTAGGGGACAGTTTGGAGACCCAGTACTTC	CASSVGDSLETQYF
TRBV6-5	TRBD1	TRBJ1-6	-	TGTGCCAGCAGTTACCGAATGGGACAGAATATTTCACCCCTCCACTTT	CASSYRMGQNISPLHF
TRBV19	TRBD1	TRBJ1-4	-	TGTGCCAGTGGGGGACAGGGACAAAAACTGTTTTTT	CASGGQGQKLFF
TRBV4-1	TRBD2	TRBJ2-4	once	TGCGCCAGCAGCCAAGATACGGGGGGGGTCGACATTCAGTACTTC	CASSQDTGGVDIQYF
TRBV4-1	TRBD2	TRBJ2-2	-	TGCGCCAGCAGCCAAGCGGGGGGGAGAACCGGGGAGCTGTTTTTT	CASSQAGGRTGELFF
TRBV29-1	-	TRBJ2-5	once	TGCAGCGTTGACAGGCAGACCCAGTACTTC	CSVDRQTQYF
TRBV19	-	TRBJ1-5	-	TGTGCCAGTAGCTCACAGGTTAATCAGCCCCAGCATTTT	CASSSQVNQPQHF
TRBV6-5	-	TRBJ1-4	-	TGTGCCAGCAGTTACGAGCGGGGAACTAATGAAAAACTGTTTTTT	CASSYERGTNEKLFF
TRBV6-5	TRBD1	TRBJ2-1	-	TGTGCCAGCAAAACGGGACAGGGTATTTACAATGAGCAGTTCTTC	CASKTGQGIYNEQFF
TRBV5-1	-	TRBJ1-1	-	TGCGCCAGCAGCATCGACAGGTCTGGCACTGAAGCTTTCTTT	CASSIDRSGTEAFF
TRBV6-1	TRBD1	TRBJ1-5	-	TGTGCCAGCAGCCGGGACAGGGGAGTTTTACAGCCCCAGCATTTT	CASSRDRGVLQPQHF
TRBV4-3	TRBD1	TRBJ2-7	-	TGCGCCAGCAGCCGCCTTACAGGGGGCGTCAACGAGCAGTACTTC	CASSRLTGGVNEQYF
TRBV25-1	TRBD1	TRBJ1-5	-	TGTGCCAGCAGTTCGGACAGGGGCAATCAGCCCCAGCATTTT	CASSSDRGNQPQHF
TRBV5-6	-	TRBJ2-7	-	TGTGCCAGCAGCTTGTGGCTGAGGACCTACGAGCAGTACTTC	CASSLWLRTYEQYF
TRBV4-1	TRBD1	TRBJ1-6	-	TGCGCCAGCAGCCTTGACAGGGCCTTCTATAATTCACCCCTCCACTTT	CASSLDRAFYNSPLHF
TRBV5-6	-	TRBJ1-1	-	TGTGCCAGCAGCTTCTCCGGGATTGAAGCTTTCTTT	CASSFSGIEAFF
TRBV30	-	TRBJ2-7	-	TGTGCCTGGAACCCTGGGACAAGTCCCTACGAGCAGTACTTC	CAWNPGTSPYEQYF
TRBV5-1	-	TRBJ1-5	-	TGCGCCAGCAGCGAGGGGACACAAGCCCGTCAGCCCCAGCATTTT	CASSEGTQARQPQHF
TRBV9	-	TRBJ1-1	-	TGTGCCAGCAGCGTTACGCACACGAACACTGAAGCTTTCTTT	CASSVTHTNTEAFF
TRBV2	-	TRBJ1-5	-	TGTGCCAGCCAAGATACGGGGTACAATCAGCCCCAGCATTTT	CASQDTGYNQPQHF
TRBV29-1	TRBD2	TRBJ2-1	-	TGCAGCGTTGCATTAGCGGGAGTCAATGAGCAGTTCTTC	CSVALAGVNEQFF
TRBV28	TRBD1	TRBJ1-6	few	TGTGCCAGCAGTAGACAGGGCCATTCACCCCTCCACTTT	CASSRQGHSPLHF
TRBV30	-	TRBJ1-2	-	TGTGCCTGGAGTGAAGGGGGCTATGGCTACACCTTC	CAWSEGGYGYTF
TRBV5-6	-	TRBJ1-2	-	TGTGCCAGCAGCTTGGGCCAGGGAAGCTATGGCTACACCTTC	CASSLGQGSYGYTF
TRBV29-1	-	TRBJ2-2	-	TGCAGCGCCGCCCGAACAGGGACGAACACCGGGGAGCTGTTTTTT	CSAARTGTNTGELFF
TRBV6-1	TRBD1	TRBJ2-7	-	TGTGCCAGCAGTCCTACAGGGGATTGGGACGAGCAGTACTTC	CASSPTGDWDEQYF
TRBV5-1	TRBD1	TRBJ2-2	few	TGCGCCAGCAGCTGGCTGGACAGGGGCACCGGGGAGCTGTTTTTT	CASSWLDRGTGELFF
TRBV4-2	TRBD1	TRBJ2-7	-	TGTGCCAGCAGCCAAACTTCCGGGACAGAGTACGAGCAGTACTTC	CASSQTSGTEYEQYF
TRBV10-1	TRBD1	TRBJ2-1	-	TGCGCCAGCTCCGGGACAGGGGCCTACAATGAGCAGTTCTTC	CASSGTGAYNEQFF
TRBV30	-	TRBJ2-7	-	TGTGCCTGGGGCTCGGGGGACGAGCAGTACTTC	CAWGSGDEQYF
TRBV4-1	TRBD1	TRBJ2-7	-	TGCGCCAGCAGCCAAGATCTGGGACAGGGGATGTACGAGCAGTACTTC	CASSQDLGQGMYEQYF
TRBV7-2	TRBD1	TRBJ2-1	-	TGTGCCAGCAGCTTAGGAGGGGGCCCCTACAATGAGCAGTTCTTC	CASSLGGGPYNEQFF